This T cell receptor beta chain was identified in a study of cytomegalovirus exposure and HLA in healthy donors. Study conclusions and caveats: Reports indicated that the classifier achieved high specificity and sensitivity in diagnosing cytomegalovirus status.

For this clone: Its matching antigen is unknown.

PCR employed 60 Vbeta and 13 Jbeta primers. Generated by immunoSEQ multiplex PCR, the TCRdb table keeps only in-frame clones and is missing some. The repertoire holds about 160,000 clones, with roughly three quarters as singletons. This receptor was identified in a male donor in good health and CMV-seropositive. Specimen: PBMCs.

The CDR3 spells CASSQEGPGAARNYGYTF. The CDR3, as DNA: TGCGCCAGCAGCCAAGAGGGGCCAGGGGCCGCTAGGAACTATGGCTACACCTTC. The rearrangement links TRBV4-3 to TRBJ1-2; D is possibly TRBD1 (6 bases). The V and J ends lost 0 bases and 2 bases respectively, with 19 bases between them. Germline CDR1 is LGHNA and CDR2 is YSLEER. This CDR3 has 18 residues.